This paragraph covers one T cell receptor (beta chain) sequence. Its target is not known. V lost 5 bases and J 1 base, leaving 28 bases between the germline ends. CDR3 size: 20 residues. The germline V gene has CDR1 SGHRS and CDR2 YFSETQ. The data were obtained in a study of T cell repertoires in urothelial bladder cancer. Looking at the study overall: Of 12 to 13 resected lesions, a few were cT2 or greater.

Study-wide results and caveats: Benign specimens held more T cells than urothelial carcinoma specimens. One T-cell clone reached up to about 17% of carcinoma infiltrating lymphocytes. Infiltrating lymphocytes: median roughly 1.8% in carcinoma versus approximately 12% in benign specimens.

Measured with immunoSEQ multiplex PCR; TCRdb has only the in-frame clones, and not every one. This table has more than 10,000 clones, around 64% appearing once. The sequencing input was tumor-infiltrating cells from bladder cancer. The chain employs TRBV5-1 and TRBJ1-5; TRBD1 might be the D (5 bases). The receptor's source is a human donor with urothelial carcinoma. The CDR3: CASSLPSASGFIESNQPQHF. The CDR3 DNA reads TGCGCCAGCAGTCTCCCATCGGCGTCAGGGTTTATCGAAAGCAATCAGCCCCAGCATTTT.